This entry is about one TCR beta chain. The method was immunoSEQ multiplex PCR; TCRdb's version includes in-frame clones alone and lacks a portion of them. The sample yields hundreds of thousands of clones, 70% to 90% seen once. This sample is drawn from a study of shared T cell receptors in the human thymus. CDR1 is MDHEN and CDR2 is SYDVKM in the germline V gene. This CDR3 comprises 13 residues. V gave up 2 bases and J gave up 3 bases, with 8 bases separating them. A further study also used this sample, focusing on human thymus T cells. Per that study: Related research has reported that thymic repertoires overlap highly among unrelated individuals.

The chain combines TRBV28 with TRBJ2-7; D possibly corresponds to TRBD1 (5 bases). The clonotype was recovered from a boy in the first two years of life with a congenital heart defect. Sequencing was performed on thymocytes. The chain's CDR3 is CASSLVGVYEQYF. In DNA form, the CDR3 reads TGTGCCAGCAGTTTAGTAGGGGTCTACGAGCAGTACTTC.